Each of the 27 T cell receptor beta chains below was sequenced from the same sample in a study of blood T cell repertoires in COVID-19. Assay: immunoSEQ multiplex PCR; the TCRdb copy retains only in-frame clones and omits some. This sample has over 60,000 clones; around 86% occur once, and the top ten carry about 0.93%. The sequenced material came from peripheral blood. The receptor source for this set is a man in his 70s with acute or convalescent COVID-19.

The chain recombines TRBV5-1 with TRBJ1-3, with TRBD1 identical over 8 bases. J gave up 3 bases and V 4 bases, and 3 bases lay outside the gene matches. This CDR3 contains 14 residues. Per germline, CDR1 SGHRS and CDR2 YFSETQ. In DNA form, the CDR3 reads TGCGCCAGCAGCCAAGGACAGGGTGGAAACACCATATATTTT. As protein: CASSQGQGGNTIYF.

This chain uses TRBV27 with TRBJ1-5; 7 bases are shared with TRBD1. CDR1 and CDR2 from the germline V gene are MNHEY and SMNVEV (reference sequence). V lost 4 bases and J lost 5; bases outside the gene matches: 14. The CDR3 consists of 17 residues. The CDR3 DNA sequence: TGTGCCAGCAGTTCAGTGGTGGGGCAGGGGGTAGATCAGCCCCAGCATTTT. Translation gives CASSSVVGQGVDQPQHF.

The CDR3 nucleotides are TGCGCCAGCAGCCAAGATGGGGGGAATAGCAATCAGCCCCAGCATTTT. Translated: CASSQDGGNSNQPQHF. This chain joins TRBV4-1 and TRBJ1-5; the D gene is possibly TRBD1 (5 bases). The V and J ends lost 0 bases and 0 bases respectively, with 9 bases between them. The CDR3 runs to 16 residues. The germline V gene encodes CDR1 MGHRA and CDR2 YSYEKL.

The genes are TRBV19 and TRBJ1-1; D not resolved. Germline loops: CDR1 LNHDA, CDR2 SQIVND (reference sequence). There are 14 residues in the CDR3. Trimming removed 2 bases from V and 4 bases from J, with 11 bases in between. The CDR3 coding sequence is TGTGCCAGTAGTATACGGGATTCGGGCACTGAAGCTTTCTTT. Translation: CASSIRDSGTEAFF.

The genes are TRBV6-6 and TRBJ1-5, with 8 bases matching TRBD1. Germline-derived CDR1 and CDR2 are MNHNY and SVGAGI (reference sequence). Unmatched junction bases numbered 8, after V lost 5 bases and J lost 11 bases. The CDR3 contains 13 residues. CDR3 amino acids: CASSQGGQGTQHF. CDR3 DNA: TGTGCCAGCAGTCAAGGCGGACAGGGCACCCAGCATTTT.

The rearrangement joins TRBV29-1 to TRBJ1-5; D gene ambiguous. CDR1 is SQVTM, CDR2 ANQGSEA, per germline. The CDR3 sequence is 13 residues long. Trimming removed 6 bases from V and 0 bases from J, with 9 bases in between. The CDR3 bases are TGCAGCGTGGCGGAGGATAGCAATCAGCCCCAGCATTTT. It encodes CSVAEDSNQPQHF.

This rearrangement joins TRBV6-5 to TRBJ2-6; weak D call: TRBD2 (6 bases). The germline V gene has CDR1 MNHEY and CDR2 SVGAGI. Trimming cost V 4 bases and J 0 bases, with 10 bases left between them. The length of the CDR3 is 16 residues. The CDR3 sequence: CASSLGLSSGANVLTF. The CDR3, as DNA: TGTGCCAGCAGTTTGGGACTGAGCTCTGGGGCCAACGTCCTGACTTTC.

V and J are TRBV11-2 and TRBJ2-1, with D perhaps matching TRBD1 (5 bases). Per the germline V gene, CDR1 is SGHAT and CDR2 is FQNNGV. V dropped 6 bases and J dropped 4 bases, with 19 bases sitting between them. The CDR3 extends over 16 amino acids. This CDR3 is CASRTIRGLHYNEQFF. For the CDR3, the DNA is TGTGCCAGCAGAACGATTAGGGGTCTCCATTACAATGAGCAGTTCTTC.

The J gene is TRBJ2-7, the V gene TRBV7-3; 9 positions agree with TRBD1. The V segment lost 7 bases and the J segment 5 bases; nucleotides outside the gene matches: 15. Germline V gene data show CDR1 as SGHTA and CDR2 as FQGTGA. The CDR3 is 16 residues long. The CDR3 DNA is TGTGCCAGCATCCTCCTCCCGGGACAGGGAAAGGACGAGCAGTACTTC. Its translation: CASILLPGQGKDEQYF.

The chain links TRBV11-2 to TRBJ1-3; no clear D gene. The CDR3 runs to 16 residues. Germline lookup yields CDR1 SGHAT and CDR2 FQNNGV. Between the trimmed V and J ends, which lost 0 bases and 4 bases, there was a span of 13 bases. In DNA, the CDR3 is TGTGCCAGCAGCTTAGATCGGCGGGTATCGGGAAACACCATATATTTT. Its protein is CASSLDRRVSGNTIYF.

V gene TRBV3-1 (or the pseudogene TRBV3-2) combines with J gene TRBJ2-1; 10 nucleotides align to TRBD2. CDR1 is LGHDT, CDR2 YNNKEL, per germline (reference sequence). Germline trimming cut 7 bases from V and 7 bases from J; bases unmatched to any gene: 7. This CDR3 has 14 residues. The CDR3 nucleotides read TGTGCCAGCACCAAGCGGGAGGGCCGGAATGAGCAGTTCTTC. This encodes CASTKREGRNEQFF.

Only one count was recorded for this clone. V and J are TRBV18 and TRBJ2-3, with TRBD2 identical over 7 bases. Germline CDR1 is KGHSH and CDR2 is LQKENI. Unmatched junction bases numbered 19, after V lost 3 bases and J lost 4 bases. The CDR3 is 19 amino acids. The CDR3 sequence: CASSPGSGGLLLEADTQYF. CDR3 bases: TGTGCCAGCTCACCTGGATCGGGAGGCCTCCTCTTAGAGGCAGATACGCAGTATTTT.

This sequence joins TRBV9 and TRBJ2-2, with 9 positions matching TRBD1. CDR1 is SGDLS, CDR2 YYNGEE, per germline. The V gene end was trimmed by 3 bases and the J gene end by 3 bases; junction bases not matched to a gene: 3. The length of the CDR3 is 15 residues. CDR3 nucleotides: TGTGCCAGCAGCGGAACAGGGGGCTACACCGGGGAGCTGTTTTTT. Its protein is CASSGTGGYTGELFF.

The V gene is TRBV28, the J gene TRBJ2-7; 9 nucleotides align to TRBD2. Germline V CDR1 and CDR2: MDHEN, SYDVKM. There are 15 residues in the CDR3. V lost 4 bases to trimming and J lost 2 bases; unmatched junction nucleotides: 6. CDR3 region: CASSSPSGKTYEQYF. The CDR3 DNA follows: TGTGCCAGCAGTTCCCCTAGCGGGAAGACCTACGAGCAGTACTTC.

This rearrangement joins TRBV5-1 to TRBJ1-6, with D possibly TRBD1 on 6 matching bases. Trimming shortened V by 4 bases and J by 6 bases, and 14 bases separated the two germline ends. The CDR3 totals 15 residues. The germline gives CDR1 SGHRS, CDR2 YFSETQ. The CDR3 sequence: CASSAQGSVNSPLHF. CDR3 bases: TGCGCCAGCAGCGCACAGGGATCTGTTAATTCACCCCTCCACTTT.

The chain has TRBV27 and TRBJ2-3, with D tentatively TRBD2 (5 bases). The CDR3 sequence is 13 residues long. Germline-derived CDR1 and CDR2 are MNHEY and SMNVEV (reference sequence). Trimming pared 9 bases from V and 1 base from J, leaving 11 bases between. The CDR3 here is CASWVGGTDTQYF. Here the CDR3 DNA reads TGTGCCAGTTGGGTGGGAGGCACAGATACGCAGTATTTT.

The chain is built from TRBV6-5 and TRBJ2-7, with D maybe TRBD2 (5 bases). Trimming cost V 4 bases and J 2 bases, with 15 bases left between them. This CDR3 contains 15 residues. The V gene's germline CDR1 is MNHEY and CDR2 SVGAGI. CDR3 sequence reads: CASSSTSGIPYEQYF. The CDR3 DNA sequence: TGTGCCAGCAGTTCCACCTCCGGGATCCCCTACGAGCAGTACTTC.

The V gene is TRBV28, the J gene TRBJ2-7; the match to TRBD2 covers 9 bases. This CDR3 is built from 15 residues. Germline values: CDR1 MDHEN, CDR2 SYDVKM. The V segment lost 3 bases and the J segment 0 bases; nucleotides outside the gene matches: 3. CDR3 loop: CASSLASGNSYEQYF. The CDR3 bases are TGTGCCAGCAGTTTGGCTAGCGGGAACTCCTACGAGCAGTACTTC.

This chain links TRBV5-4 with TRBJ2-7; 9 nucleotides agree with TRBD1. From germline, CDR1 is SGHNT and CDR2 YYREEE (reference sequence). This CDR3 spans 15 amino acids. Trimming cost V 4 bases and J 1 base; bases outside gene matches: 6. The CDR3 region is CASSPPGQGSYEQYF. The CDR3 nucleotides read TGTGCCAGCAGCCCCCCAGGACAGGGGTCCTACGAGCAGTACTTC.

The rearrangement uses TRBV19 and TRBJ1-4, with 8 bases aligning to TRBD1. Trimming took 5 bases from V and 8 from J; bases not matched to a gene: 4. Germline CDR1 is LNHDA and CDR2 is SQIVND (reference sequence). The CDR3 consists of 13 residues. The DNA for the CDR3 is TGTGCCAGTAGTCAGGGGGCCTACGAAAAACTGTTTTTT. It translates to CASSQGAYEKLFF.

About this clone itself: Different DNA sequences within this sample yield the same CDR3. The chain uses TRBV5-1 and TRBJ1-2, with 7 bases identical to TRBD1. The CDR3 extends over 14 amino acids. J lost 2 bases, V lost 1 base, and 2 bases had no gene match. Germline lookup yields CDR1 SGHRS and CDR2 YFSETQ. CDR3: CASSLTGDNYGYTF. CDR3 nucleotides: TGCGCCAGCAGCTTGACAGGGGACAACTATGGCTACACCTTC. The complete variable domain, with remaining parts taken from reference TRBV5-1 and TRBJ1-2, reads KAGVTQTPRYLIKTRGQQVTLSCSPISGHRSVSWYQQTPGQGLQFLFEYFSETQRNKGNFPGRFSGRQFSNSRSEMNVSTLELGDSALYLCASSLTGDNYGYTFGSGTRLTVV.

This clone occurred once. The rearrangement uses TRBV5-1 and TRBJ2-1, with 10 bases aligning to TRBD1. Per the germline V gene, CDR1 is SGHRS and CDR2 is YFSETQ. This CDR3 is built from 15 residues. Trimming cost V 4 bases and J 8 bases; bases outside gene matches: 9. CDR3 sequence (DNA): TGCGCCAGCAGCAACCGGGACAGGGGTGGAGATGAGCAGTTCTTC. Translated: CASSNRDRGGDEQFF.

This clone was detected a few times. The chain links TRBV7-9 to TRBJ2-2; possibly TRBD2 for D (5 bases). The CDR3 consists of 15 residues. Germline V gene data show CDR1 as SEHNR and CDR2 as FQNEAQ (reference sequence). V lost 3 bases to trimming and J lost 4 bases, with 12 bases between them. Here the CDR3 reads CASSLGLAPTGELFF. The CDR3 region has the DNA TGTGCCAGCAGCTTGGGTCTAGCACCCACCGGGGAGCTGTTTTTT.

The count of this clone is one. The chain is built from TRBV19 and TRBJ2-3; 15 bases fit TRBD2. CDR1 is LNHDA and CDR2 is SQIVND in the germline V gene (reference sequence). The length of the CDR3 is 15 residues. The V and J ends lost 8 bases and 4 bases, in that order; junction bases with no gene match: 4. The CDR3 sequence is CASGTSGRPPDTQYF. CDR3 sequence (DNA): TGTGCCAGTGGGACTAGCGGGAGGCCCCCAGATACGCAGTATTTT.

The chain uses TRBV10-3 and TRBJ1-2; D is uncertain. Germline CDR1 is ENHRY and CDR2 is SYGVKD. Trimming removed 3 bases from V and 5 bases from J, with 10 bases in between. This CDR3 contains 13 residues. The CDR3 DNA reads TGTGCCATCAGTGATGATGCGAGATATGGCTACACCTTC. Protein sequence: CAISDDARYGYTF.

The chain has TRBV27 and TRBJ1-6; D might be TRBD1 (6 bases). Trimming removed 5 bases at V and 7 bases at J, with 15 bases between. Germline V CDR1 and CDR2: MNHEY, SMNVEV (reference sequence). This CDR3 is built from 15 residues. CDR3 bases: TGTGCCAGCAGTATCAGGACAGTTTCCAATTCACCCCTCCACTTT. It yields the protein CASSIRTVSNSPLHF.

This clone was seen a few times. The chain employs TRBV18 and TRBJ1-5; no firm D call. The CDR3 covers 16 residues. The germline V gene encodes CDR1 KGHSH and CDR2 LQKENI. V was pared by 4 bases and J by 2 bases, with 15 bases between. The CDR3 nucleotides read TGTGCCAGCTCACTACGGGAGGGCTCTGGCAATCAGCCCCAGCATTTT. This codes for CASSLREGSGNQPQHF.